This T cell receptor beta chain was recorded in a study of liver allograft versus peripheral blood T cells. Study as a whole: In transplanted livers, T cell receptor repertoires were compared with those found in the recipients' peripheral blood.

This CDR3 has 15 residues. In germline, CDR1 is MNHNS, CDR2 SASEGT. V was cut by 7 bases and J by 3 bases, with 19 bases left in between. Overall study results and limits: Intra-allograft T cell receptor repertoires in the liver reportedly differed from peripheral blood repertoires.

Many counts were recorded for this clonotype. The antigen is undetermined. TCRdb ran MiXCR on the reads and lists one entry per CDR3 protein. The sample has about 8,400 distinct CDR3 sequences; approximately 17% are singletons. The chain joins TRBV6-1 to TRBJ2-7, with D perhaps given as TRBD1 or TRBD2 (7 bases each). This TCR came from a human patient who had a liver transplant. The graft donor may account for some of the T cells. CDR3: CASNTRGREFYEQYF. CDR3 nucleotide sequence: TGTGCCAGCAACACGAGGGGGCGGGAGTTCTACGAGCAGTACTTC.